A selection of T cell receptor beta chains follows, all from one sample in a study. Using its own MiXCR run on the multiplex PCR reads, TCRdb lists one record per CDR3 protein. The sample holds around 2,500 distinct CDR3 sequences, 4% to 5% seen once. Sample: naive CD4+ T cells sorted from blood. The receptors were gathered from a female donor with breast cancer. Both conserved end residues are part of each CDR3. D genes are given only for firm matches. Rows give clone size only sometimes, using once, few, many, or a class for an expanded clone.

medium-sized,NA,TRBV12-3/TRBV12-4,TRBJ1-2,TGTGCCAGCAGTTTAGGATACGGCCCCTATGGCTACACCTTC,CASSLGYGPYGYTF
medium-sized,NA,TRBV12-3/TRBV12-4,TRBJ1-2,TGTGCCAGCAGTTCCAGGAAGGATCTCTATGGCTACACCTTC,CASSSRKDLYGYTF
medium-sized,TRBD1,TRBV12-3/TRBV12-4,TRBJ1-2,TGTGCCAGCAGTCTAAACCCGACAGGGGACTACGGCTACACCTTC,CASSLNPTGDYGYTF
medium-sized,NA,TRBV12-3/TRBV12-4,TRBJ1-2,TGTGCCAGCAGTGTCCTGAACTATGGCTACACCTTC,CASSVLNYGYTF
medium-sized,NA,TRBV12-3/TRBV12-4,TRBJ1-2,TGTGCCAGCAGTTTAGATCAGGACAGAGAGGTCTATGGCTACACCTTC,CASSLDQDREVYGYTF
medium-sized,TRBD1,TRBV12-3/TRBV12-4,TRBJ1-2,TGTGCCAGCAGCGACGCCTGGGACAGGGATCACTATGGCTACACCTTC,CASSDAWDRDHYGYTF
medium-sized,NA,TRBV12-3/TRBV12-4,TRBJ1-2,TGTGCCAGCAGTTTAGGGCGTGGCGGCGGCTATGGCTACACCTTC,CASSLGRGGGYGYTF
medium-sized,TRBD1,TRBV12-3/TRBV12-4,TRBJ1-2,TGTGCCAGCAGTGTCGGACAGGGTGTGAGTGGCTACACCTTC,CASSVGQGVSGYTF
medium-sized,NA,TRBV12-3/TRBV12-4,TRBJ1-2,TGTGCCAGCAGTCTGGGGACATGGGGCTACACCTTC,CASSLGTWGYTF
medium-sized,NA,TRBV12-3/TRBV12-4,TRBJ1-2,TGTGCCAGCAGCTACGACTCAATTGGCGGCTACACCTTC,CASSYDSIGGYTF
medium-sized,NA,TRBV12-3/TRBV12-4,TRBJ1-2,TGTGCCAGCAGTTTATTGAGCAACTATGGCTACACCTTC,CASSLLSNYGYTF
many,TRBD1,TRBV12-3/TRBV12-4,TRBJ1-2,TGTGCCAGCAGGGACAGGGTGAGCTATGGCTACACCTTC,CASRDRVSYGYTF
medium-sized,NA,TRBV12-3/TRBV12-4,TRBJ1-2,TGTGCCAGCAGTTTAGGGGAGTTTGGCTACACCTTC,CASSLGEFGYTF
medium-sized,NA,TRBV12-3/TRBV12-4,TRBJ1-2,TGTGCCAGCAGCCCCGACGGCAGCTATGGCTACACCTTC,CASSPDGSYGYTF
medium-sized,TRBD1,TRBV12-3/TRBV12-4,TRBJ1-2,TGTGCCAGCAGTCCGACAGGGACAATCGGCTACACCTTC,CASSPTGTIGYTF
medium-sized,TRBD1,TRBV12-3/TRBV12-4,TRBJ1-2,TGTGCCAGCAGTTTCACAGGGGCCGGCTATGGCTACACCTTC,CASSFTGAGYGYTF
many,NA,TRBV12-3/TRBV12-4,TRBJ1-2,TGTGCCAGCAGATACCTACAGGGAAACTATGGCTACACCTTC,CASRYLQGNYGYTF
medium-sized,NA,TRBV12-3/TRBV12-4,TRBJ1-2,TGTGCCAGCAGTTTGTCGGGGATTGGCTACACCTTC,CASSLSGIGYTF
medium-sized,NA,TRBV12-3/TRBV12-4,TRBJ1-2,TGTGCCGGCGACTATGGCTACACCTTC,CAGDYGYTF
medium-sized,NA,TRBV12-3/TRBV12-4,TRBJ1-2,TGTGCCAGCAGTCTCAGCACCTATGGCTACACCTTC,CASSLSTYGYTF
medium-sized,NA,TRBV12-3/TRBV12-4,TRBJ1-2,TGTGCCAGCACCTTACAGGACACGGCTAACTATGGCTACACCTTC,CASTLQDTANYGYTF
medium-sized,NA,TRBV12-3/TRBV12-4,TRBJ1-2,TGTGCCAGCAGTCCTGGGGCGAACTATGGCTACACCTTC,CASSPGANYGYTF
NA,TRBD1,TRBV12-3/TRBV12-4,TRBJ1-2,TGTGCCAGCAGTTTTGGACAGGCCTTTAACTATGGCTACACCTTC,CASSFGQAFNYGYTF
medium-sized,NA,TRBV12-3/TRBV12-4,TRBJ1-2,TGTGCCAGCAGTGCTGACGGAAGGGTTGGCTACACCTTC,CASSADGRVGYTF
medium-sized,TRBD1,TRBV12-3/TRBV12-4,TRBJ1-2,TGTGCCAGCACCCAGCGGGCACAGGGGCTTAGCTATGGCTACACCTTC,CASTQRAQGLSYGYTF
medium-sized,NA,TRBV12-3/TRBV12-4,TRBJ1-2,TGTGCCAGCAGTTTAGCAGCGAACTATGGCTACACCTTC,CASSLAANYGYTF
medium-sized,TRBD1,TRBV12-3/TRBV12-4,TRBJ1-2,TGTGCCAGCAGTGAAACGTACCCGGGACAGGTTAGCTTCTATGGCTACACCTTC,CASSETYPGQVSFYGYTF
large,NA,TRBV12-3/TRBV12-4,TRBJ1-2,TGTGCCAGCAGTTTACGCAGGGGCGGCTATGGCTACACCTTC,CASSLRRGGYGYTF
NA,NA,TRBV12-3/TRBV12-4,TRBJ1-2,TGTGCCAGCAGTTCGACACCTTCGGGCTACACCTTC,CASSSTPSGYTF
medium-sized,TRBD1,TRBV12-3/TRBV12-4,TRBJ1-2,TGTGCCAGCAGTGTAGCCGACAGGGGAAGAGGAGGCTACACCTTC,CASSVADRGRGGYTF
medium-sized,NA,TRBV12-3/TRBV12-4,TRBJ1-2,TGTGCCAGCAGTCGGGAGGGGTATGGCTACACCTTC,CASSREGYGYTF
many,NA,TRBV12-3/TRBV12-4,TRBJ1-2,TGTGCCAGCAGTCTCCTGTCGGTGGGTGGCTACACCTTC,CASSLLSVGGYTF
NA,NA,TRBV12-3/TRBV12-4,TRBJ1-2,TGTGCCAGCAGTCCAAGACGAAATAACTATGGCTACACCTTC,CASSPRRNNYGYTF
medium-sized,NA,TRBV12-3/TRBV12-4,TRBJ1-2,TGTGCCAGCACTCACCTCCCCTATGGCTACACCTTC,CASTHLPYGYTF
medium-sized,TRBD1,TRBV12-3/TRBV12-4,TRBJ1-2,TGTGCCAGCAGCAACACCGGGACAGCTAACTATGGCTACACCTTC,CASSNTGTANYGYTF
medium-sized,NA,TRBV12-3/TRBV12-4,TRBJ1-2,TGTGCCAGCAGGCCTGGACAGTACTTAAACTATGGCTACACCTTC,CASRPGQYLNYGYTF
medium-sized,TRBD1,TRBV12-3/TRBV12-4,TRBJ1-2,TGTGCCAGCAGGTCGACAGGGGCCGTCTATGGCTACACCTTC,CASRSTGAVYGYTF
medium-sized,NA,TRBV12-3/TRBV12-4,TRBJ1-2,TGTGCCAGCAGTTTACCATGGAGATTTTATGGCTACACCTTC,CASSLPWRFYGYTF
medium-sized,NA,TRBV12-3/TRBV12-4,TRBJ1-2,TGTGCCAGTGGGACACCCAAAGAACGCGGCTACACCTTC,CASGTPKERGYTF
medium-sized,NA,TRBV12-3/TRBV12-4,TRBJ1-2,TGTGCCAGCAGCCGCATACAGGGCAGCTATGGCTACACCTTC,CASSRIQGSYGYTF
medium-sized,NA,TRBV12-3/TRBV12-4,TRBJ1-2,TGTGCCAGCAGTTTCCAGGGGCCCACTACCTCCTATGGCTACACCTTC,CASSFQGPTTSYGYTF
medium-sized,NA,TRBV12-3/TRBV12-4,TRBJ1-2,TGTGCCAGCAGTTTAGGCTCACCACAGGGTCGTGACTATGGCTACACCTTC,CASSLGSPQGRDYGYTF
medium-sized,TRBD1,TRBV12-3/TRBV12-4,TRBJ1-2,TGTGCCAGCAGTTTGGACAGGGCTGGCTACACCTTC,CASSLDRAGYTF
medium-sized,TRBD1,TRBV12-3/TRBV12-4,TRBJ1-2,TGTGCCAACGACAGGGGAGGATCTGCCGGCTACACCTTC,CANDRGGSAGYTF
medium-sized,NA,TRBV12-3/TRBV12-4,TRBJ1-2,TGTGCCAGCAGTCCTCAGGGATATGGCTACACCTTC,CASSPQGYGYTF
many,TRBD1,TRBV12-3/TRBV12-4,TRBJ1-2,TGTGCCAGCAGCCAAATCGGACAGGGCGGGAGCGATGGCTACACCTTC,CASSQIGQGGSDGYTF
many,TRBD1,TRBV12-3/TRBV12-4,TRBJ1-2,TGTGCCAGCAGTTTAGTGCTTAGGACAGGGTCGTATGGCTACACCTTC,CASSLVLRTGSYGYTF
medium-sized,TRBD1,TRBV12-3/TRBV12-4,TRBJ1-2,TGTGCCAGCAGTTTGAGACAGGGGATCAGCTACACCTTC,CASSLRQGISYTF